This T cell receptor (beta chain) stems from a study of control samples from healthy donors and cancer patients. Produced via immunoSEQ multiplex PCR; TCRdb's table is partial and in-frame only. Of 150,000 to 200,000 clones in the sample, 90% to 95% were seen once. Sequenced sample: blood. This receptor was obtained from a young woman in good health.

The CDR3 DNA sequence: TGTGCCAGTAGTATGCAGGGGGCGAGCAATCAGCCCCAGCATTTT. Translation gives CASSMQGASNQPQHF. The chain couples TRBV19 to TRBJ1-5; 8 bases line up with TRBD1. Losses at the gene ends were 3 bases for V and 1 base for J; bases not matched to a gene: 2. This CDR3 is built from 15 residues. Germline loops: CDR1 LNHDA, CDR2 SQIVND (reference sequence).